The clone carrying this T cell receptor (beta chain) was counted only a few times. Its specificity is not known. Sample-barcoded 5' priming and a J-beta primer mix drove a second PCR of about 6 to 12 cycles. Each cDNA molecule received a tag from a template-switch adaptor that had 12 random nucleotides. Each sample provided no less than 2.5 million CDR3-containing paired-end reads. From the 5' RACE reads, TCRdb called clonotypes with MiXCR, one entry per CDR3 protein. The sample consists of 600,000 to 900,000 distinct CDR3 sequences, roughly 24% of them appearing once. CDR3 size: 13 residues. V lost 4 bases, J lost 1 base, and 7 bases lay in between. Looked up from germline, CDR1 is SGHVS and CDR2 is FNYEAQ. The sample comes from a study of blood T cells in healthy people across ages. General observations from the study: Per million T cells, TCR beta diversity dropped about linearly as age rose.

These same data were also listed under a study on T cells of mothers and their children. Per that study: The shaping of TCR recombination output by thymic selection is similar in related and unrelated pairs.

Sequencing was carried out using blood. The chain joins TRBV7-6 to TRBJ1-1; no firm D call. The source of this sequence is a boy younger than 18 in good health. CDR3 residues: CASSSIRNTEAFF. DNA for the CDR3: TGTGCCAGCAGCTCGATACGGAACACTGAAGCTTTCTTT. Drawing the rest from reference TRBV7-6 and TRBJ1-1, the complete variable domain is GAGVSQSPRYKVTKRGQDVALRCDPISGHVSLYWYRQALGQGPEFLTYFNYEAQQDKSGLPNDRFSAERPEGSISTLTIQRTEQRDSAMYRCASSSIRNTEAFFGQGTRLTVV.